This T cell receptor beta chain was captured in a study of blood T cell repertoires in COVID-19. In the study overall: From the United States, Italy and Spain came samples of acute and convalescent COVID-19. T cells, B-cell-depleted T cells, or PBMCs supplied cDNA or gDNA.

The germline V gene encodes CDR1 MNHEY and CDR2 SMNVEV (reference sequence). After removal of 5 bases from V and 7 bases from J, the junction contained 7 bases not matched to a gene. The CDR3 totals 14 residues. Methods used by the authors: By means of reference gene primer amplification, nucleated cell counts were estimated. Here immunoSEQ multiplex PCR was the method, and the copy in TCRdb shows in-frame clones only, minus some. The V and J calls and clone size come from that table; D and trimming were worked out from the DNA. The data contain 200,000 to 250,000 clones, around nine tenths of them singletons. Participants spanned ages about 18 to 90 years and resided in roughly 22 US areas.

The receptor was isolated from a man aged 30 to 45 who had recovered from COVID-19. Specimen: PBMCs or T cells enriched from blood (not recorded which). The rearrangement links TRBV27 to TRBJ2-7, with TRBD1 matching over 11 bases. This CDR3 reads CASSPAGTGGEQYF. CDR3 nucleotides: TGTGCCAGCAGTCCGGCCGGGACAGGGGGAGAGCAGTACTTC.